The next 19 T cell receptor beta chains were all read from a single sample in a study of blood T cell repertoires in COVID-19. Generated by immunoSEQ multiplex PCR, the TCRdb table keeps only in-frame clones and is missing some. The sample lists 200,000 to 250,000 clones; about 83% were seen once. The sample taken for sequencing was peripheral blood. The receptors were gathered from a man aged 80 or over with acute or convalescent COVID-19.

The V call is TRBV6-1, the J call TRBJ1-5; D not resolved. V dropped 3 bases and J dropped 0 bases, with 18 bases sitting between them. The CDR3 is 18 amino acids. Germline V gene lookup returns CDR1 MNHNS and CDR2 SASEGT. CDR3 protein: CASSETGDTYNSNQPQHF. The CDR3 DNA sequence: TGTGCCAGCAGTGAGACCGGGGATACCTATAATAGCAATCAGCCCCAGCATTTT.

The chain is built from TRBV7-8 and TRBJ2-7, with D perhaps TRBD1 (6 bases). The CDR3 is 15 amino acids. Germline CDR1 is SGHVS and CDR2 is FQNEAQ. V gave up 3 bases and J gave up 2 bases, with 14 bases separating them. CDR3 loop: CASSLNRDIPYEQYF. The DNA for the CDR3 is TGTGCCAGCAGCTTGAACCGGGACATACCCTACGAGCAGTACTTC. The full variable domain, rest sourced from reference TRBV7-8 and TRBJ2-7, is GAGVSQSPRYKVAKRGQDVALRCDPISGHVSLFWYQQALGQGPEFLTYFQNEAQLDKSGLPSDRFFAERPEGSVSTLKIQRTQQEDSAVYLCASSLNRDIPYEQYFGPGTRLTVT.

The V and J genes are TRBV6-1 and TRBJ1-1, with D unclear. CDR3 length: 10 residues. The V and J ends lost 5 bases and 11 bases respectively, with 9 bases between them. Germline CDR1 and CDR2: MNHNS and SASEGT. The CDR3 DNA follows: TGTGCCAGCAGTTCCTTGAGTGCTTTCTTT. Translation: CASSSLSAFF.

The genes are TRBV5-1 and TRBJ2-1; 9 bases map to TRBD2. Germline trimming cut 4 bases from V and 6 bases from J; bases unmatched to any gene: 11. CDR1 SGHRS and CDR2 YFSETQ come from the germline V gene. This CDR3 region has 16 residues. Written as DNA, the CDR3 is TGCGCCAGCAGCGTTACCGCGGGGGGGCCGGGCAATGAGCAGTTCTTC. Its protein product is CASSVTAGGPGNEQFF.

The chain uses TRBV19 and TRBJ1-5; D may be TRBD1 (6 bases). V lost 6 bases and J lost 4, with 7 bases in between. Germline CDR1 and CDR2: LNHDA and SQIVND (reference sequence). This CDR3 has 12 amino acids. The CDR3 here is CASRDSNQPQHF. Written as DNA, the CDR3 is TGTGCCAGTAGGGACAGTAATCAGCCCCAGCATTTT.

This clone was seen once. The V gene is TRBV27, the J gene TRBJ1-2, with 10 bases matching TRBD1. J gave up 6 bases and V 4 bases, and 2 bases lay outside the gene matches. CDR3 length: 13 amino acids. Germline CDR1 is MNHEY and CDR2 is SMNVEV (reference sequence). CDR3 in DNA: TGTGCCAGCAGTTCCGGGACAGGGGATGGCTACACCTTC. This translates into CASSSGTGDGYTF.

The count of this clone is one. This CDR3 is CASRYGGGNNQPQHF. The CDR3 bases are TGTGCCAGCAGATACGGGGGGGGGAACAATCAGCCCCAGCATTTT. The chain carries TRBV28 and TRBJ1-5; D might be TRBD1 (5 bases). V was clipped by 6 bases and J by 3 bases, with 15 bases between them. This CDR3 region has 15 residues. Germline V lookup: CDR1 MDHEN, CDR2 SYDVKM.

V gene TRBV5-1 combines with J gene TRBJ1-4, with 8 nucleotides matching TRBD1. The J segment lost 8 bases and the V segment lost 8 bases, leaving 8 bases of the junction unmatched. The CDR3 is 13 residues long. The germline gives CDR1 SGHRS, CDR2 YFSETQ. This CDR3 reads CASPDRGGEKLFF. The CDR3 DNA reads TGCGCCAGTCCTGACAGGGGTGGCGAAAAACTGTTTTTT.

The V and J genes are TRBV18 and TRBJ1-5; D is unclear. The CDR3 spans 14 residues. V was cut by 2 bases and J by 0 bases, with 5 bases left in between. The V gene's germline CDR1 is KGHSH and CDR2 LQKENI. CDR3 sequence (DNA): TGTGCCAGCTCACCAGACATTAGCAATCAGCCCCAGCATTTT. The encoded protein is CASSPDISNQPQHF. The full variable domain, with the rest looked up from reference TRBV18 and TRBJ1-5, is NAGVMQNPRHLVRRRGQEARLRCSPMKGHSHVYWYRQLPEEGLKFMVYLQKENIIDESGMPKERFSAEFPKEGPSILRIQQVVRGDSAAYFCASSPDISNQPQHFGDGTRLSIL.

The chain employs TRBV18 and TRBJ2-7; TRBD2 agrees at 8 bases. Trimming cost V 3 bases and J 0 bases; bases outside gene matches: 4. The CDR3 totals 15 residues. CDR1 and CDR2 from the germline V gene are KGHSH and LQKENI. CDR3 in amino acids: CASSPQGTSSYEQYF. CDR3 nucleotide sequence: TGTGCCAGCTCACCTCAGGGGACTAGCTCCTACGAGCAGTACTTC.

The chain employs TRBV25-1 and TRBJ2-7; D is undetermined. The CDR3 runs 11 residues. The germline V gene encodes CDR1 MGHDK and CDR2 SYGVNS. With 3 bases removed from V and 3 bases from J, the gap between germline ends came to 3 bases. For the CDR3, the DNA is TGTGCCAGCAGTGACCTCTACGAGCAGTACTTC. This translates into CASSDLYEQYF.

The chain recombines TRBV28 with TRBJ1-6; D is possibly TRBD1 (6 bases). Trimming stripped 8 bases from V and 7 bases from J, with 15 bases between. The CDR3 contains 14 residues. CDR1 MDHEN and CDR2 SYDVKM come from the germline V gene. The DNA of the CDR3 is TGTGCCAGCCGGACACAAGGGGGAAATTCACCCCTCCACTTT. The encoded protein is CASRTQGGNSPLHF.

The V and J genes are TRBV5-4 and TRBJ2-7; TRBD1 matches 7 bases. Germline V CDR1 and CDR2: SGHNT, YYREEE (reference sequence). With V trimmed by 4 bases and J by 6 bases, 10 bases remained unmatched. The CDR3 is made up of 14 amino acids. Here the CDR3 reads CASSGRQGPLEQYF. CDR3 nucleotides: TGTGCCAGCAGCGGCCGACAGGGTCCCCTCGAGCAGTACTTC.

This chain joins TRBV27 and TRBJ1-2; 7 nucleotides line up with TRBD1. This CDR3 region has 14 residues. The trim removed 5 bases at V and 7 bases at J, leaving 10 bases unmatched. Germline-derived CDR1 and CDR2 are MNHEY and SMNVEV (reference sequence). The CDR3 region is CASSLTGDGTGYTF. The CDR3 bases are TGTGCCAGCAGTCTAACAGGGGACGGTACTGGCTACACCTTC.

The chain is built from TRBV7-2 and TRBJ1-5; 9 bases fit TRBD1. Germline V gene data show CDR1 as SGHTA and CDR2 as FQGNSA. There are 18 residues in the CDR3. Losses at the gene ends were 1 base for V and 6 bases for J; bases not matched to a gene: 13. CDR3 sequence (DNA): TGTGCCAGCAGCTTAGGTTTACAGGGGGCGCCGGGTATTCAGCCCCAGCATTTT. This gives the protein CASSLGLQGAPGIQPQHF. The full variable domain, with the rest looked up from reference TRBV7-2 and TRBJ1-5, is GAGVSQSPSNKVTEKGKDVELRCDPISGHTALYWYRQSLGQGLEFLIYFQGNSAPDKSGLPSDRFSAERTGGSVSTLTIQRTQQEDSAVYLCASSLGLQGAPGIQPQHFGDGTRLSIL.

The chain joins TRBV3-1 (or the pseudogene TRBV3-2) to TRBJ2-1; TRBD2 agrees at 9 bases. The CDR3 runs to 19 residues. The trim removed 0 bases at V and 3 bases at J, leaving 12 bases unmatched. The germline gives CDR1 LGHDT, CDR2 YNNKEL (reference sequence). This CDR3 reads CASSQDLRPGGRVYNEQFF. DNA of the CDR3: TGTGCCAGCAGCCAAGATTTGCGTCCAGGCGGGAGGGTCTACAATGAGCAGTTCTTC.

The rearrangement joins TRBV3-1 (or the pseudogene TRBV3-2) to TRBJ2-5; 8 positions agree with TRBD2. The germline V gene encodes CDR1 LGHDT and CDR2 YNNKEL (reference sequence). The length of the CDR3 is 15 residues. Unmatched junction bases numbered 12, after V lost 8 bases and J lost 4 bases. CDR3 DNA sequence: TGTGCCAGCCGATCGGGGGGGGCGCGGGGAGAGACCCAGTACTTC. It codes for CASRSGGARGETQYF.

V gene TRBV6-1 combines with J gene TRBJ1-3; TRBD1 matches at 7 bases. CDR1 and CDR2 from the germline V gene are MNHNS and SASEGT. This CDR3 spans 15 amino acids. With 2 bases clipped from V and 5 bases from J, the junction kept 6 bases outside the gene matches. DNA of the CDR3: TGTGCCAGCAGTGAACTTGGGACAGCCCGAAACACCATATATTTT. It encodes CASSELGTARNTIYF.

J is TRBJ2-3 and V is TRBV6-1, with 9 bases lining up with TRBD2. The CDR3 totals 16 residues. Germline V gene sequence: CDR1 MNHNS, CDR2 SASEGT. The V and J ends lost 4 bases and 0 bases, in that order; junction bases with no gene match: 5. This chain's CDR3 is CASSVRSGRSTDTQYF. The CDR3, as DNA: TGTGCCAGCAGTGTTCGGAGCGGGAGGAGCACAGATACGCAGTATTTT.